This is a list of T cell receptor beta chains from one sample in a study of T cell responses to AZD1222 COVID-19 vaccine. Profiling relied on immunoSEQ multiplex PCR, and the TCRdb table lists in-frame clones only, not all of them. The sample yields 120,000 or so clones, roughly nine tenths seen once. The sequences come from peripheral blood, collected on day 0 of AZD1222 vaccination. Receptors were obtained from an adult in good health. The CDR3 runs from the conserved cysteine through the conserved F or W. Fields, in order: J gene, V gene, clone size, D gene, CDR3 protein, CDR3 DNA. D genes are given only for firm matches. A clone size is listed for some rows: how often the clone was seen (once, few, many), or a class if it is expanded.

J: TRBJ2-3
V: TRBV7-3
size: NA
D: TRBD2
CDR3: CASSLTPLAGGPTDTQYF
DNA: TGTGCCAGCAGCCTCACCCCACTAGCGGGGGGGCCCACAGATACGCAGTATTTT

J: TRBJ2-7
V: TRBV29-1
size: NA
D: NA
CDR3: CSVASFSYEQYF
DNA: TGCAGCGTCGCATCTTTCTCCTACGAGCAGTACTTC

J: TRBJ1-1
V: TRBV19
size: NA
D: TRBD1
CDR3: CASSIQGAETEAFF
DNA: TGTGCCAGTAGTATTCAGGGGGCGGAAACTGAAGCTTTCTTT

J: TRBJ1-1
V: TRBV5-1
size: NA
D: TRBD1
CDR3: CASGYKGGENTEAFF
DNA: TGCGCCAGCGGCTACAAAGGGGGCGAGAACACTGAAGCTTTCTTT

J: TRBJ2-2
V: TRBV15
size: NA
D: TRBD2
CDR3: CATSSLAGGTTGELFF
DNA: TGTGCCACCAGCAGCCTAGCGGGAGGGACCACCGGGGAGCTGTTTTTT

J: TRBJ2-7
V: TRBV6-5
size: NA
D: TRBD1
CDR3: CASSPGGGNEQYF
DNA: TGTGCCAGCAGTCCAGGGGGTGGAAACGAGCAGTACTTC

J: TRBJ2-7
V: TRBV5-6
size: NA
D: TRBD1
CDR3: CASSFWTGGVTEQYF
DNA: TGTGCCAGCAGCTTCTGGACAGGGGGCGTAACTGAGCAGTACTTC

J: TRBJ2-3
V: TRBV4-1
size: once
D: TRBD1
CDR3: CASSQDTETGGTDTQYF
DNA: TGCGCCAGCAGCCAAGATACCGAGACAGGGGGCACAGATACGCAGTATTTT

J: TRBJ2-1
V: TRBV7-9
size: once
D: TRBD1
CDR3: CASSPQGAKDEQFF
DNA: TGTGCCAGCAGCCCGCAGGGGGCTAAGGATGAGCAGTTCTTC

J: TRBJ1-2
V: TRBV4-1
size: once
D: NA
CDR3: CASSQDPEFNYGYTF
DNA: TGCGCCAGCAGCCAAGATCCAGAGTTCAACTATGGCTACACCTTC

J: TRBJ1-2
V: TRBV28
size: NA
D: TRBD1
CDR3: CASSLAGTGKRSDGYTF
DNA: TGTGCCAGCAGTTTGGCCGGGACAGGGAAAAGGTCCGATGGCTACACCTTC

J: TRBJ2-7
V: TRBV3-1/TRBV3-2
size: NA
D: NA
CDR3: CASSQNSRGGQYF
DNA: TGTGCCAGCAGCCAGAACTCCAGGGGCGGGCAGTACTTC

J: TRBJ1-4
V: TRBV3-1/TRBV3-2
size: NA
D: NA
CDR3: CASSQEGQGRIGEKLFF
DNA: TGTGCCAGCAGCCAAGAAGGACAAGGACGGATAGGGGAAAAACTGTTTTTT

J: TRBJ2-1
V: TRBV5-5
size: NA
D: NA
CDR3: CASSLTFYNEQFF
DNA: TGTGCCAGCAGCTTAACCTTTTACAATGAGCAGTTCTTC

J: TRBJ2-1
V: TRBV4-3
size: NA
D: NA
CDR3: CASSPGLSYNEQFF
DNA: TGCGCCAGCAGCCCTGGTCTTTCCTACAATGAGCAGTTCTTC

J: TRBJ2-6
V: TRBV28
size: NA
D: TRBD2
CDR3: CASSGRTSRYSGANVLTF
DNA: TGTGCCAGCAGTGGGAGGACTAGCCGTTACTCTGGGGCCAACGTCCTGACTTTC

J: TRBJ1-5
V: TRBV18
size: NA
D: NA
CDR3: CASSPRDTDQPQHF
DNA: TGTGCCAGCTCACCTCGGGACACGGATCAGCCCCAGCATTTT

J: TRBJ1-2
V: TRBV6-2/TRBV6-3
size: NA
D: NA
CDR3: CASSTGTSPGGYTF
DNA: TGTGCCAGCAGTACCGGGACCTCGCCGGGTGGCTACACCTTC

J: TRBJ1-1
V: TRBV19
size: few
D: TRBD1
CDR3: CASSTAGTGYTEAFF
DNA: TGTGCCAGTAGTACCGCCGGGACAGGGTACACTGAAGCTTTCTTT

J: TRBJ1-3
V: TRBV30
size: NA
D: NA
CDR3: CAWSGDRSGNTIYF
DNA: TGTGCCTGGTCCGGAGATCGCTCTGGAAACACCATATATTTT

J: TRBJ1-3
V: TRBV7-8
size: few
D: NA
CDR3: CASSSPGAGNTIYF
DNA: TGTGCCAGCAGCTCACCGGGAGCTGGAAACACCATATATTTT

J: TRBJ2-1
V: TRBV4-1
size: NA
D: NA
CDR3: CASSPSSSYNEQFF
DNA: TGCGCCAGCAGCCCTTCTAGCTCCTACAATGAGCAGTTCTTC

J: TRBJ1-2
V: TRBV25-1
size: NA
D: NA
CDR3: CASSDHTIAGGYTF
DNA: TGTGCCAGCAGTGATCACACCATCGCCGGGGGCTACACCTTC

J: TRBJ2-1
V: TRBV7-2
size: NA
D: NA
CDR3: CASSLGGRDNEQFF
DNA: TGTGCCAGCAGCTTAGGGGGAAGGGACAATGAGCAGTTCTTC

J: TRBJ2-7
V: TRBV6-6
size: NA
D: NA
CDR3: CASSPGATGEQYF
DNA: TGTGCCAGCAGTCCCGGGGCAACGGGGGAGCAGTACTTC

J: TRBJ2-7
V: TRBV7-2
size: NA
D: TRBD2
CDR3: CASSSGLAGGGYSYEQYF
DNA: TGTGCCAGCAGCTCGGGACTAGCGGGAGGAGGGTACTCCTACGAGCAGTACTTC

J: TRBJ1-5
V: TRBV12-3/TRBV12-4
size: NA
D: NA
CDR3: CASSSTGNLQHF
DNA: TGTGCCAGCAGTTCGACGGGCAACCTCCAGCATTTT

J: TRBJ2-7
V: TRBV12-3/TRBV12-4
size: NA
D: NA
CDR3: CASSLSGYEQYF
DNA: TGTGCCAGCAGTTTATCGGGGTACGAGCAGTACTTC

J: TRBJ2-2
V: TRBV19
size: NA
D: TRBD2
CDR3: CASSIASGRANTGELFF
DNA: TGTGCCAGTAGTATCGCTAGCGGGAGGGCGAACACCGGGGAGCTGTTTTTT

J: TRBJ2-5
V: TRBV27
size: NA
D: NA
CDR3: CASSFQGPQETQYF
DNA: TGTGCCAGCAGTTTCCAGGGTCCCCAAGAGACCCAGTACTTC

J: TRBJ2-7
V: TRBV7-8
size: few
D: NA
CDR3: CASSLGGLLRGEQYF
DNA: TGTGCCAGCAGCTTAGGAGGGCTATTGAGAGGGGAGCAGTACTTC

J: TRBJ2-2
V: TRBV5-6
size: NA
D: TRBD1
CDR3: CASSYPFGDSVNTGELFF
DNA: TGTGCCAGCAGCTACCCCTTCGGGGACAGTGTGAACACCGGGGAGCTGTTTTTT

J: TRBJ2-1
V: TRBV7-9
size: NA
D: NA
CDR3: CATLRGGATGEQFF
DNA: TGTGCCACCCTACGCGGCGGGGCCACAGGGGAGCAGTTCTTC

J: TRBJ2-1
V: TRBV5-1
size: NA
D: NA
CDR3: CASTVGVGSEQFF
DNA: TGCGCCAGCACGGTGGGAGTAGGGAGTGAGCAGTTCTTC

J: TRBJ2-5
V: TRBV5-1
size: NA
D: NA
CDR3: CASSLDDVGEGTQYF
DNA: TGCGCCAGCAGCTTGGATGATGTGGGAGAGGGGACCCAGTACTTC

J: TRBJ2-7
V: TRBV4-3
size: NA
D: TRBD2
CDR3: CASSQEGLAGSYEQYF
DNA: TGCGCCAGCAGCCAAGAAGGGCTAGCGGGCTCCTACGAGCAGTACTTC

J: TRBJ2-2
V: TRBV6-2/TRBV6-3
size: NA
D: NA
CDR3: CASSYSGVNTGELFF
DNA: TGTGCCAGCAGTTACTCGGGCGTGAACACCGGGGAGCTGTTTTTT

J: TRBJ2-1
V: TRBV7-2
size: NA
D: NA
CDR3: CASSLYPGPDYNEQFF
DNA: TGTGCCAGCAGCTTATATCCGGGCCCTGACTACAATGAGCAGTTCTTC

J: TRBJ1-3
V: TRBV2
size: NA
D: NA
CDR3: CASRRISGNTIYF
DNA: TGTGCCAGCAGAAGAATCTCTGGAAACACCATATATTTT

J: TRBJ1-2
V: TRBV9
size: NA
D: TRBD1
CDR3: CASSDNHRGRLGGYTF
DNA: TGTGCCAGCAGCGACAATCACAGGGGGCGATTAGGGGGCTACACCTTC

J: TRBJ1-2
V: TRBV28
size: NA
D: TRBD1
CDR3: CASSLATGGPLWGYTF
DNA: TGTGCCAGCAGTTTAGCTACAGGGGGTCCTCTATGGGGCTACACCTTC

J: TRBJ1-4
V: TRBV11-3
size: NA
D: NA
CDR3: CASTRNAQINEKLFF
DNA: TGTGCCAGCACCCGAAACGCGCAGATTAATGAAAAACTGTTTTTT